The sequence of this T cell receptor beta chain was determined in a study of CD8 T cells in ankylosing spondylitis. General observations from the study: In ankylosing spondylitis blood, a motif of roughly eight highly homologous TCR beta variants appeared characteristic. Within peripheral blood, clones linked to disease were CD8+ and relatively rare.

This CDR3 spans 13 amino acids. The V end was cut by 2 bases, the J end by 4 bases, with 9 bases between. Germline CDR1 is DFQATT and CDR2 is SNEGSKA (reference sequence). This clonotype appeared a few times. Antigen: not known. Scientists made TCR beta libraries using quantitative 5'-RACE with molecular barcodes. TCRdb re-called the 5' RACE reads with MiXCR, one entry per CDR3 protein. The data hold 250,000 or so distinct CDR3 sequences, with roughly a quarter observed a single time. J is TRBJ2-1 and V is TRBV20-1, with D perhaps TRBD1 (6 bases). Sequenced material: blood, either unsorted or a sorted T cell fraction (not recorded which). This receptor was obtained from a male donor with ankylosing spondylitis or in good health (not recorded which). CDR3 amino acids: CSARSGVYNEQFF. Here the CDR3 DNA reads TGCAGTGCTAGATCAGGGGTTTACAATGAGCAGTTCTTC.